This TCR beta chain was found in a study of OX40 agonist ivuxolimab in advanced cancers. Study-wide results and caveats: Among T cells, CD8+ cells averaged more expanded clones than CD4+ cells. Determination of antigen specificity was not performed for the expanded peripheral T cells.

People who had autoimmune disease history or systemic immunosuppression were excluded. This clone showed up just once. The target antigen is unknown. TCRdb's copy holds only in-frame clones and misses some; the assay was immunoSEQ multiplex PCR. The table lists some 83,000 clones, 86% of them singletons. Germline assignment: CDR1 MNHNY and CDR2 SVGAGI (reference sequence). CDR3 length: 15 residues. V was clipped by 6 bases and J by 6 bases; unmatched bases: 13. This chain uses TRBV6-6 with TRBJ2-5; 7 bases are a match to TRBD1. Here the sequenced sample was CD4+ or CD8+ T cells sorted from blood, taken in a trial of the OX40 agonist ivuxolimab. The source is an adult with an advanced solid tumor such as melanoma, head and neck, liver or kidney cancer. The CDR3 sequence is CASSHTTGPEQTQYF. CDR3 sequence (DNA): TGTGCCAGCAGCCACACGACAGGGCCTGAACAGACCCAGTACTTC.